This T cell receptor (beta chain) was recovered during a study of PD-L1 blockade in urothelial cancer. Study background: Analysis of blood occurred 3 weeks (second dose) and 6 weeks after treatment start. Reported median T cell count for blood samples was 140,000 to 150,000.

This CDR3 contains 15 residues. Trimming shortened V by 3 bases and J by 0 bases, and 12 bases separated the two germline ends. Per germline, CDR1 SQVTM and CDR2 ANQGSEA. Worth noting for this clone: Its matching antigen is unknown.

Sequenced by immunoSEQ multiplex PCR; TCRdb stores in-frame clones only, minus some. The sample includes around 19,000 clones, almost 90% of them seen just once. Broader study findings: When pretreatment blood TCR clonality was below the median, it predicted better survival.

This TCR came from a man aged 45-65 years with urothelial cancer. The specimen was PBMCs, collected around atezolizumab (anti-PD-L1) treatment. The chain uses TRBV29-1 and TRBJ1-3; the D gene is possibly TRBD1 (5 bases). Written as DNA, the CDR3 is TGCAGCGTTGAGTCAGCAGGGTACTCTGGAAACACCATATATTTT. It is translated as CSVESAGYSGNTIYF.